The TCR beta chain described here comes from a study of control samples from healthy donors and cancer patients. Trimming took 6 bases from V and 5 from J; bases not matched to a gene: 4. Germline values: CDR1 SNHLY, CDR2 FYNNEI. This CDR3 is 14 amino acids long. Profiling relied on immunoSEQ multiplex PCR, and the TCRdb table lists in-frame clones only, not all of them. In the table there are around 130,000 clones, about 88% of which are singletons. The specimen was blood. The genes are TRBV2 and TRBJ1-2, with 12 bases matching TRBD1. The TCR comes from a man aged 45-65 years in good health. CDR3 nucleotide sequence: TGTGCCAGCAGCTCGGGACAGGGGGCTTATGGCTACACCTTC. Translating it yields CASSSGQGAYGYTF.